A selection of T cell receptor beta chains follows, all from one sample in a study of blood T cells in healthy people across ages. TCRdb re-called the 5' RACE reads through MiXCR, storing one row per CDR3 protein. The table has more than 1,400,000 distinct CDR3 sequences, roughly 45% seen once. The source material was blood. The receptor source for this set is a woman between 18 and 30 years old in good health. CDR3s include the opening cysteine and the closing phenylalanine or tryptophan. A D gene is named only where the DNA matches it firmly. Size values are once, few and many counts, or a class for expanded clones, and some rows have none.

length: 13; D: .; V: TRBV20-1; size: few; J: TRBJ2-1; CDR3: CSANPDLPNEQFF; DNA: TGCAGTGCTAACCCCGACCTACCCAATGAGCAGTTCTTC
length: 18; D: TRBD1; V: TRBV9; size: .; J: TRBJ1-3; CDR3: CASSVSITGDLSGNTIYF; DNA: TGTGCCAGCAGCGTATCGATCACAGGGGACCTCTCTGGAAACACCATATATTTT
length: 15; D: .; V: TRBV10-3; size: few; J: TRBJ1-5; CDR3: CAIRDSQDSNQPQHF; DNA: TGTGCCATCAGGGACAGTCAAGATAGCAATCAGCCCCAGCATTTT
length: 16; D: .; V: TRBV20-1; size: few; J: TRBJ1-2; CDR3: CSAGPRGAVPEYGYTF; DNA: TGCAGTGCCGGCCCTCGGGGGGCCGTCCCTGAATATGGCTACACCTTC
length: 15; D: TRBD1; V: TRBV7-2; size: .; J: TRBJ2-5; CDR3: CASSLAGSGGETQYF; DNA: TGTGCCAGCAGCTTAGCTGGGTCAGGGGGAGAGACCCAGTACTTC
length: 13; D: .; V: TRBV14; size: many; J: TRBJ1-5; CDR3: CASSVGAFQPQHF; DNA: TGTGCCAGCAGTGTAGGGGCCTTTCAGCCCCAGCATTTT
length: 17; D: .; V: TRBV10-3; size: .; J: TRBJ2-1; CDR3: CAISGASLSGSDNEQFF; DNA: TGTGCCATCAGTGGGGCTAGTCTCAGCGGATCAGACAATGAGCAGTTCTTC
length: 15; D: .; V: TRBV20-1; size: .; J: TRBJ2-3; CDR3: CSASRAAPSTDTQYF; DNA: TGCAGTGCTAGTAGGGCTGCTCCTAGCACAGATACGCAGTATTTT
length: 16; D: TRBD2; V: TRBV5-1; size: few; J: TRBJ2-5; CDR3: CASSLLAGVTQETQYF; DNA: TGCGCCAGCAGCTTGTTGGCGGGAGTCACTCAAGAGACCCAGTACTTC
length: 14; D: TRBD2; V: TRBV12-3/TRBV12-4; size: few; J: TRBJ2-1; CDR3: CASSIGTSGGEQFF; DNA: TGTGCCAGCAGTATCGGGACTAGCGGTGGTGAGCAGTTCTTC
length: 13; D: .; V: TRBV4-2; size: .; J: TRBJ1-2; CDR3: CASSQDFRGNGTF; DNA: TGTGCCAGCAGCCAAGATTTCAGGGGCAACGGCACCTTC
length: 10; D: TRBD1; V: TRBV2; size: few; J: TRBJ1-4; CDR3: CASRDRVLFF; DNA: TGTGCCAGCAGGGACAGGGTACTGTTTTTT
length: 16; D: TRBD2; V: TRBV7-3; size: .; J: TRBJ2-3; CDR3: CASSRIAGLGTDTQYF; DNA: TGTGCCAGCAGCCGAATAGCGGGGTTAGGCACAGATACGCAGTATTTT
length: 16; D: TRBD1; V: TRBV6-5; size: few; J: TRBJ2-7; CDR3: CASTPSLGQDAYEQYF; DNA: TGTGCCAGCACCCCCAGCCTGGGACAGGATGCCTACGAGCAGTACTTC
length: 19; D: .; V: TRBV7-3; size: .; J: TRBJ2-1; CDR3: CASSLHVGRHPSSYNEQFF; DNA: TGTGCCAGCAGCCTCCACGTGGGGCGTCACCCGAGCTCCTACAATGAGCAGTTCTTC
length: 13; D: .; V: TRBV6-6; size: .; J: TRBJ2-5; CDR3: CATVGTTGIRKYF; DNA: TGTGCCACCGTCGGGACAACAGGGATTAGGAAGTACTTC
length: 13; D: .; V: TRBV21-1; size: few; J: TRBJ1-4; CDR3: CASSKGCRRVLFF; DNA: TGTGCCAGCAGCAAAGGGTGTCGCAGGGTCCTGTTTTTT
length: 18; D: TRBD1; V: TRBV7-2; size: few; J: TRBJ1-6; CDR3: CASSQPETGSSYNSPLHF; DNA: TGTGCCAGCAGCCAACCAGAGACAGGGAGCTCCTATAATTCACCCCTCCACTTT
length: 14; D: .; V: TRBV4-2; size: few; J: TRBJ1-5; CDR3: CASSQNRARKPQHF; DNA: TGTGCCAGCAGCCAAAACAGGGCTAGAAAGCCCCAGCATTTT
length: 12; D: TRBD2; V: TRBV29-1; size: few; J: TRBJ2-7; CDR3: CSVVKGGSGQYF; DNA: TGCAGCGTTGTAAAGGGAGGGAGTGGCCAGTACTTC
length: 14; D: TRBD2; V: TRBV11-1; size: once; J: TRBJ2-5; CDR3: CASTFSGRKETQYF; DNA: TGTGCCAGCACCTTTAGCGGGAGGAAAGAGACCCAGTACTTC
length: 17; D: TRBD2; V: TRBV6-5; size: .; J: TRBJ2-1; CDR3: CASSYFGTSGRADEQFF; DNA: TGTGCCAGCAGTTACTTCGGAACTAGCGGGAGGGCCGATGAGCAGTTCTTC
length: 14; D: TRBD2; V: TRBV7-2; size: .; J: TRBJ2-5; CDR3: CASSLVASGNEQYF; DNA: TGTGCCAGCAGCTTAGTTGCTAGCGGGAATGAGCAGTACTTC
length: 16; D: TRBD2; V: TRBV9; size: few; J: TRBJ2-3; CDR3: CASSVEIAGGSDTQYF; DNA: TGTGCCAGCAGCGTAGAAATAGCGGGGGGTTCGGATACGCAGTATTTT
length: 15; D: .; V: TRBV20-1; size: .; J: TRBJ2-7; CDR3: CSAGLSQGMKYEQYF; DNA: TGCAGTGCCGGCCTTAGCCAGGGGATGAAATACGAGCAGTACTTC
length: 16; D: .; V: TRBV7-2; size: .; J: TRBJ1-1; CDR3: CASSLAGGALNTEAFF; DNA: TGTGCCAGCAGCTTAGCGGGGGGCGCCCTGAACACTGAAGCTTTCTTT
length: 12; D: TRBD1; V: TRBV20-1; size: .; J: TRBJ2-2; CDR3: CSPDRDTGELFF; DNA: TGCAGCCCCGACAGGGACACCGGGGAGCTGTTTTTT
length: 15; D: .; V: TRBV25-1; size: few; J: TRBJ2-1; CDR3: CASSGRLPRGYEQFF; DNA: TGTGCCAGCAGTGGTCGACTGCCCCGCGGCTATGAGCAGTTCTTC
length: 15; D: .; V: TRBV28; size: .; J: TRBJ2-7; CDR3: CASSPATRLHYEQYF; DNA: TGTGCCAGCAGCCCGGCTACACGCCTACACTACGAGCAGTACTTC
length: 13; D: .; V: TRBV27; size: .; J: TRBJ2-7; CDR3: CASSLGTMYEQYF; DNA: TGTGCCAGCAGTTTGGGCACCATGTACGAGCAGTACTTC
length: 16; D: .; V: TRBV7-9; size: .; J: TRBJ2-1; CDR3: CASSYDRDRLLHEQFF; DNA: TGTGCCAGCAGCTATGATCGCGACAGGCTTTTACATGAGCAGTTCTTC
length: 13; D: .; V: TRBV7-9; size: few; J: TRBJ2-7; CDR3: CASSDSVIYEQYF; DNA: TGTGCCAGCAGTGATTCAGTCATCTACGAGCAGTACTTC
length: 15; D: .; V: TRBV6-4; size: .; J: TRBJ1-2; CDR3: CASSEPGGSHYGYTF; DNA: TGTGCCAGCAGTGAGCCAGGCGGTTCCCACTATGGCTACACCTTC
length: 16; D: TRBD2; V: TRBV11-2; size: .; J: TRBJ2-7; CDR3: CASRAYPSGSKYEQYF; DNA: TGTGCCAGCAGAGCTTACCCTAGCGGGAGTAAATACGAGCAGTACTTC
length: 13; D: .; V: TRBV20-1; size: many; J: TRBJ2-5; CDR3: CSARDGGRETQYF; DNA: TGCAGTGCTAGAGATGGTGGCCGAGAGACCCAGTACTTC
length: 18; D: TRBD2; V: TRBV7-2; size: .; J: TRBJ2-5; CDR3: CASSLFSGGPRNQETQYF; DNA: TGTGCCAGCAGCTTGTTTAGCGGGGGGCCCAGGAATCAAGAGACCCAGTACTTC
length: 16; D: .; V: TRBV20-1; size: few; J: TRBJ2-6; CDR3: CSASPGPSSGANVLTF; DNA: TGCAGTGCCTCCCCGGGACCGAGCTCTGGGGCCAACGTCCTGACTTTC
length: 13; D: .; V: TRBV15; size: .; J: TRBJ2-7; CDR3: CATSRGNGGSPYF; DNA: TGTGCCACCAGCAGAGGGAATGGAGGGAGTCCGTACTTC
length: 16; D: TRBD2; V: TRBV6-5; size: once; J: TRBJ2-1; CDR3: CASSSRGTSGKDEQFF; DNA: TGTGCCAGCAGCAGCCGGGGGACTAGCGGGAAAGATGAGCAGTTCTTC
length: 14; D: .; V: TRBV10-3; size: few; J: TRBJ1-1; CDR3: CAISTGGQNTEAFF; DNA: TGTGCCATCAGTACTGGCGGACAGAACACTGAAGCTTTCTTT
length: 16; D: TRBD2; V: TRBV7-2; size: few; J: TRBJ2-3; CDR3: CASSKGTSGGVDTQYF; DNA: TGTGCCAGCAGCAAAGGGACTAGCGGGGGTGTAGATACGCAGTATTTT
length: 17; D: .; V: TRBV30; size: few; J: TRBJ1-6; CDR3: CAWSVHRTSSYNSPLHF; DNA: TGTGCCTGGAGTGTACATAGGACGAGCTCCTATAATTCACCCCTCCACTTT
length: 16; D: .; V: TRBV7-2; size: .; J: TRBJ2-4; CDR3: CASSAQGGMAKNIQYF; DNA: TGTGCCAGCAGCGCCCAGGGGGGGATGGCCAAAAACATTCAGTACTTC
length: 16; D: TRBD2; V: TRBV20-1; size: few; J: TRBJ2-3; CDR3: CSARAPGLSVSDTQYF; DNA: TGCAGTGCTAGAGCCCCGGGACTATCAGTTTCAGATACGCAGTATTTT
length: 12; D: .; V: TRBV29-1; size: .; J: TRBJ1-1; CDR3: CSVVGESTEAFF; DNA: TGCAGCGTTGTTGGTGAGAGCACTGAAGCTTTCTTT
length: 15; D: TRBD1; V: TRBV27; size: .; J: TRBJ1-2; CDR3: CASSSLGTANYGYTF; DNA: TGTGCCAGCAGTTCCCTCGGGACAGCCAACTATGGCTACACCTTC
length: 12; D: TRBD2; V: TRBV7-9; size: few; J: TRBJ2-1; CDR3: CAPGGGGMEQFF; DNA: TGTGCCCCCGGGGGGGGCGGTATGGAGCAGTTCTTC
length: 14; D: .; V: TRBV12-3/TRBV12-4; size: .; J: TRBJ1-5; CDR3: CASSSQSSNQPQHF; DNA: TGTGCCAGCAGTTCACAATCCTCCAATCAGCCCCAGCATTTT
length: 15; D: TRBD1; V: TRBV3-1; size: few; J: TRBJ2-7; CDR3: CASSPRDRGHYEQYF; DNA: TGTGCCAGCAGCCCGAGGGACAGGGGGCATTACGAGCAGTACTTC
length: 15; D: TRBD2; V: TRBV27; size: few; J: TRBJ2-3; CDR3: CASRAGLVERDTQYF; DNA: TGTGCCAGCAGAGCGGGACTAGTGGAGAGGGATACGCAGTATTTT